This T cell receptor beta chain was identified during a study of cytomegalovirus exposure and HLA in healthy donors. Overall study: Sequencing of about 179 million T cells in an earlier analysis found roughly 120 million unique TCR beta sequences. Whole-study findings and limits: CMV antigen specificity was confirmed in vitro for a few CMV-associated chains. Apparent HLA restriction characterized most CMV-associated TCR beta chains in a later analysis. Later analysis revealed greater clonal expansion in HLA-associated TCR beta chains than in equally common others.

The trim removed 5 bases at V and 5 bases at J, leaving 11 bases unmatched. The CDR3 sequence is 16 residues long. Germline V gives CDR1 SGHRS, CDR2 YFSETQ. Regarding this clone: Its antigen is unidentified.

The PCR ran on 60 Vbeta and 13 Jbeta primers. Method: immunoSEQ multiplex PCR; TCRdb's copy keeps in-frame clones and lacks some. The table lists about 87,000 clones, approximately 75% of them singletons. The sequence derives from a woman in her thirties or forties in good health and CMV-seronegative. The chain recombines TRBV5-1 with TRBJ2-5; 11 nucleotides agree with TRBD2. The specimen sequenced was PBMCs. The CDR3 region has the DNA TGCGCCAGCAGTACCCGTAGCGGGGGGGCATGGGAGACCCAGTACTTC. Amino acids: CASSTRSGGAWETQYF.